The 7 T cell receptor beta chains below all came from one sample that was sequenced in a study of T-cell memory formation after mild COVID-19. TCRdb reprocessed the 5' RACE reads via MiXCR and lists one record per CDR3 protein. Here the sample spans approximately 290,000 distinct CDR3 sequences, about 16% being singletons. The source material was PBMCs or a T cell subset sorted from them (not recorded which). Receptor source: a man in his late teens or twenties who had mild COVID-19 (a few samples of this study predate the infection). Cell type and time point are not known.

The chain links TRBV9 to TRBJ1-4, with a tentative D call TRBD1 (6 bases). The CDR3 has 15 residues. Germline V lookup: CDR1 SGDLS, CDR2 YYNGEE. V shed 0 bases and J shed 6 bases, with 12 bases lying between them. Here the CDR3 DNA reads TGTGCCAGCAGCGTAGAAGGGGGGGCGGATGAAAAACTGTTTTTT. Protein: CASSVEGGADEKLFF.

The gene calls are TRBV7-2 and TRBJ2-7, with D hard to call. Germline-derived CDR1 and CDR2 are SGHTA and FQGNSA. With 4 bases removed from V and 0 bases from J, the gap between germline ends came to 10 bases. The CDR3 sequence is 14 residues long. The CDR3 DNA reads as TGTGCCAGCAGCTACTCGGGTGACTCCTACGAGCAGTACTTC. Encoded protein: CASSYSGDSYEQYF.

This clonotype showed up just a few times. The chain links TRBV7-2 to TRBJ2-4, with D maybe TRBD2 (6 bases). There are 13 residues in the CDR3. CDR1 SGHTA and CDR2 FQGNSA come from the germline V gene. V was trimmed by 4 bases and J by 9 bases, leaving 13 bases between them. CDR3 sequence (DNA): TGTGCCAGCAGCTCAGACCAGGGAGGCATTCAGTACTTC. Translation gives CASSSDQGGIQYF.

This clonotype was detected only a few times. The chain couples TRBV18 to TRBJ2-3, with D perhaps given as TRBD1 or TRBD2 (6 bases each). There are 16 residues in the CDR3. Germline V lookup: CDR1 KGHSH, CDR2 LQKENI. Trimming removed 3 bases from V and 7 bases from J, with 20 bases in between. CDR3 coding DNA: TGTGCCAGCTCACCTTCGACAGGATCCGCGGGGAATACGCAGTATTTT. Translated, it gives CASSPSTGSAGNTQYF.

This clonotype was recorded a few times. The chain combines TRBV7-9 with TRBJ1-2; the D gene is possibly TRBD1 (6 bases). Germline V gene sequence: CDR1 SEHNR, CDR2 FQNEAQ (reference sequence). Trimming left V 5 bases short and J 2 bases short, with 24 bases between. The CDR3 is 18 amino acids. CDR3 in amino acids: CASSGPGQGFGQNYGYTF. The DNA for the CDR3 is TGTGCCAGCAGCGGTCCGGGACAAGGATTTGGTCAAAACTATGGCTACACCTTC.

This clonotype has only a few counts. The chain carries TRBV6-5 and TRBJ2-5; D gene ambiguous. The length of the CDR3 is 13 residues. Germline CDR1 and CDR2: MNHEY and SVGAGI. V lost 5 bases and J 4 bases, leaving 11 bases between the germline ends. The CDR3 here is CASSHPPRETQYF. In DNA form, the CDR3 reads TGTGCCAGCAGTCACCCCCCTCGAGAGACCCAGTACTTC.

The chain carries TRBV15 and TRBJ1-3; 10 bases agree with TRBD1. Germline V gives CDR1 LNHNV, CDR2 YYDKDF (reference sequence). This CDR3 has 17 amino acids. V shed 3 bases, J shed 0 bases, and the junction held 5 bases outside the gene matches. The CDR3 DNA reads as TGTGCCACCAGCAGCTCAGACAGGGGGCTCTCTGGAAACACCATATATTTT. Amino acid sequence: CATSSSDRGLSGNTIYF. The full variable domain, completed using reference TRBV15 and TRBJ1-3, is DAMVIQNPRYQVTQFGKPVTLSCSQTLNHNVMYWYQQKSSQAPKLLFHYYDKDFNNEADTPDNFQSRRPNTSFCFLDIRSPGLGDTAMYLCATSSSDRGLSGNTIYFGEGSWLTVV.